Following are 26 T cell receptor beta chains from one sample sequenced in a study of siplizumab effects on memory and regulatory T cells. Clones were sequenced by immunoSEQ multiplex PCR, and TCRdb holds only the in-frame ones, with some missing. The sample contains roughly 56,000 clones, approximately 95% of which appear only once. The sample was CD8+ T cells sorted from blood. These receptors all stem from a human donor in good health.

The chain carries TRBV7-3 and TRBJ2-3; TRBD2 aligns across 12 bases. Unmatched junction bases numbered 7, after V lost 5 bases and J lost 7 bases. CDR1 and CDR2 (germline): SGHTA, FQGTGA. The CDR3 is 15 residues long. CDR3 protein: CASSLAGGPSNTQYF. Written as DNA, the CDR3 is TGTGCCAGCAGCCTAGCGGGAGGGCCCTCGAATACGCAGTATTTT.

This chain's CDR3 is CASSPGAVGNQPQHF. CDR3 coding DNA: TGTGCCAGCAGCCCCGGGGCTGTCGGCAATCAGCCCCAGCATTTT. The chain uses TRBV9 and TRBJ1-5; D might be TRBD1 (5 bases). The CDR3 length is 15 residues. Trimming left V 4 bases short and J 2 bases short, with 13 bases between. Germline assignment: CDR1 SGDLS and CDR2 YYNGEE.

The chain combines TRBV27 with TRBJ2-3; 11 nucleotides align to TRBD2. J gave up 6 bases and V 3 bases, and 8 bases lay outside the gene matches. Per germline, CDR1 MNHEY and CDR2 SMNVEV (reference sequence). The CDR3 consists of 16 residues. The CDR3 nucleotides read TGTGCCAGCAGTTTGGGGACTAGCGGCGCGTTGGATACGCAGTATTTT. It specifies CASSLGTSGALDTQYF.

The chain links TRBV7-9 to TRBJ1-1; a possible D gene is TRBD1 (5 bases). The CDR3 runs to 14 residues. The germline V gene has CDR1 SEHNR and CDR2 FQNEAQ (reference sequence). The V end lost 5 bases, the J end lost 5 bases, and 15 bases lay between the germline ends. The CDR3 spells CASSGSWGVTEAFF. As DNA, the CDR3 is TGTGCCAGCAGCGGATCATGGGGGGTGACTGAAGCTTTCTTT.

This rearrangement joins TRBV21-1 to TRBJ1-5. TRBV21-1 is labeled a pseudogene. This CDR3 has 17 amino acids. This CDR3 is CASSKGCGKGGRQPQHF. DNA for the CDR3: TGTGCCAGCAGCAAGGGCTGCGGTAAGGGGGGCCGTCAGCCCCAGCATTTT.

The V and J genes are TRBV5-1 and TRBJ2-7, with 15 bases fitting TRBD2. After removal of 3 bases from V and 2 bases from J, the junction contained 6 bases not matched to a gene. CDR1 is SGHRS and CDR2 is YFSETQ in the germline V gene. The CDR3 runs to 17 residues. DNA for the CDR3: TGCGCCAGCAGCTCGGGACTAGCGGGGGGCCGCACCTACGAGCAGTACTTC. As protein: CASSSGLAGGRTYEQYF.

The chain carries TRBV11-3 and TRBJ1-4, with 9 bases identical to TRBD1. Germline V gives CDR1 SGHNT, CDR2 YENEEA. This CDR3 is built from 17 residues. Trimming at V came to 4 bases and at J to 2 bases, leaving 8 bases not matched to a gene. The CDR3 loop is CASSSKDRGYTNEKLFF. The CDR3 bases are TGTGCCAGCAGCTCAAAGGACAGGGGATACACTAATGAAAAACTGTTTTTT.

This clone was seen only once. V is TRBV14 and J is TRBJ2-1; 13 bases are a match to TRBD2. J gave up 9 bases and V 3 bases, and 11 bases lay outside the gene matches. This CDR3 is built from 17 residues. Germline CDR1 SGHDN, CDR2 FVKESK. The CDR3 here is CASSHWTSGSLGVEQFF. As DNA, the CDR3 is TGTGCCAGCAGCCACTGGACTAGCGGGAGTCTAGGGGTTGAGCAGTTCTTC.

The J gene is TRBJ1-5, the V gene TRBV6-1; TRBD1 matches 9 bases. The V and J ends lost 1 base and 9 bases, in that order; junction bases with no gene match: 7. CDR3 length: 15 residues. Per the germline V gene, CDR1 is MNHNS and CDR2 is SASEGT. In nucleotides, the CDR3 is TGTGCCAGCAGTGAAGGTACAGGGGGCTTATGGCCCCAGCATTTT. It encodes CASSEGTGGLWPQHF.

The chain joins TRBV5-4 to TRBJ1-2; D unclear. This CDR3 region has 13 residues. Germline V gives CDR1 SGHNT, CDR2 YYREEE (reference sequence). With 0 bases removed from V and 13 bases from J, the gap between germline ends came to 16 bases. This CDR3 reads CASSLGDFLFLTF. As DNA, the CDR3 is TGTGCCAGCAGCTTGGGGGATTTCCTCTTCCTCACCTTC.

This chain joins TRBV2 and TRBJ2-1; 7 positions agree with TRBD2. The CDR3 has 15 residues. Germline V gene data show CDR1 as SNHLY and CDR2 as FYNNEI. Losses at the gene ends were 8 bases for V and 4 bases for J; bases not matched to a gene: 11. The CDR3 DNA reads as TGTGCCAGCCAAGCAGTACTAGCGAGTTACAATGAGCAGTTCTTC. This translates into CASQAVLASYNEQFF.

The CDR3 DNA reads as TGCAGCGTTGAAAACCAGGTCCCTGGCTACACCTTC. Translating it yields CSVENQVPGYTF. This rearrangement joins TRBV29-1 to TRBJ1-2, with D uncertain. Germline-derived CDR1 and CDR2 are SQVTM and ANQGSEA. This CDR3 has 12 residues. V lost 2 bases to trimming and J lost 7 bases, with 11 bases between them.

The chain is built from TRBV11-2 and TRBJ2-3; tentatively, D is TRBD2 (5 bases). V was trimmed by 1 base and J by 6 bases, leaving 11 bases between them. The V gene's germline CDR1 is SGHAT and CDR2 FQNNGV. This CDR3 has 14 residues. CDR3 loop: CASSLGRTDDTQYF. The CDR3 bases are TGTGCCAGCAGCTTAGGACGGACTGATGATACGCAGTATTTT.

The gene calls are TRBV9 and TRBJ2-1; 15 positions agree with TRBD2. CDR1 is SGDLS and CDR2 is YYNGEE in the germline V gene. Trimming removed 0 bases from V and 8 bases from J; junction bases left unmatched: 3. This CDR3 is 16 amino acids long. This CDR3 is CASSVGTSGRGDEQFF. The CDR3 nucleotides are TGTGCCAGCAGCGTAGGGACTAGCGGGAGGGGGGATGAGCAGTTCTTC.

This chain connects TRBV27 to TRBJ2-4, with TRBD2 identical over 7 bases. This CDR3 has 16 residues. The trim removed 5 bases at V and 1 base at J, leaving 8 bases unmatched. Germline loops: CDR1 MNHEY, CDR2 SMNVEV (reference sequence). The CDR3 here is CASSPGGVFAKNIQYF. The CDR3 nucleotides read TGTGCCAGCAGTCCGGGGGGAGTTTTCGCCAAAAACATTCAGTACTTC.

V usage is TRBV4-2 and J usage is TRBJ2-1; D uncertain. V lost 0 bases, J lost 6 bases, and 9 bases lay in between. The CDR3 is 14 amino acids. The V gene's germline CDR1 is LGHNA and CDR2 YNFKEQ. CDR3 loop: CASSQENELNEQFF. CDR3 bases: TGTGCCAGCAGCCAAGAGAACGAACTCAATGAGCAGTTCTTC.

The chain links TRBV7-6 to TRBJ2-3; TRBD2 agrees at 9 bases. The CDR3 is made up of 15 amino acids. J lost 2 bases, V lost 5 bases, and 5 bases had no gene match. The germline CDR1 and CDR2 sequences are SGHVS and FNYEAQ. Written as DNA, the CDR3 is TGTGCCAGCAGCGACACTAGCGGGCTCACAGATACGCAGTATTTT. Translating it yields CASSDTSGLTDTQYF.

As to this clone: The sample has other DNA sequences that encode this CDR3 too. This rearrangement joins TRBV20-1 to TRBJ1-1; D gene uncertain. From germline, CDR1 is DFQATT and CDR2 SNEGSKA (reference sequence). The CDR3 extends over 11 amino acids. Trimming left V 7 bases short and J 0 bases short, with 6 bases between. The CDR3: CSGILNTEAFF. In DNA, the CDR3 is TGCAGTGGGATACTGAACACTGAAGCTTTCTTT.

Notes on this clone: With a much larger clone just one base away, this may be a read error. V and J are TRBV9 and TRBJ1-2; 11 bases align to TRBD1. CDR3 length: 15 amino acids. Per the germline V gene, CDR1 is SGDLS and CDR2 is YYNGEE. With V trimmed by 3 bases and J by 7 bases, 8 bases remained unmatched. The CDR3 loop reads CASSGRTGGNFGYTF. CDR3 DNA: TGTGCCAGCAGCGGTAGGACAGGGGGCAATTTTGGCTACACCTTC.

V usage is TRBV7-9 and J usage is TRBJ2-5; 8 bases agree with TRBD1. With 5 bases clipped from V and 0 bases from J, the junction kept 5 bases outside the gene matches. This CDR3 is 15 amino acids long. CDR1 SEHNR and CDR2 FQNEAQ come from the germline V gene (reference sequence). CDR3 amino acids: CASSTWTGNQETQYF. CDR3 DNA sequence: TGTGCCAGCAGCACCTGGACAGGGAACCAAGAGACCCAGTACTTC.

This chain connects TRBV7-9 to TRBJ1-3; TRBD1 agrees at 10 bases. The germline CDR1 and CDR2 sequences are SEHNR and FQNEAQ (reference sequence). This CDR3 comprises 17 residues. Trimming at V came to 5 bases and at J to 2 bases, leaving 9 bases not matched to a gene. DNA for the CDR3: TGTGCCAGCAGCCCCATGGGGACAGGGGAGGCTGGAAACACCATATATTTT. Its translation is CASSPMGTGEAGNTIYF. The full variable domain, in which reference TRBV7-9 and TRBJ1-3 provide the parts outside the CDR3, is DTGVSQNPRHKITKRGQNVTFRCDPISEHNRLYWYRQTLGQGPEFLTYFQNEAQLEKSRLLSDRFSAERPKGSFSTLEIQRTEQGDSAMYLCASSPMGTGEAGNTIYFGEGSWLTVV.

The chain employs TRBV11-2 and TRBJ2-1, with 7 bases aligning to TRBD2. CDR1 is SGHAT, CDR2 FQNNGV, per germline. The CDR3 loop spans 17 amino acids. J was trimmed by 4 bases and V by 5 bases; bases with no gene match: 14. CDR3 DNA sequence: TGTGCCAGCAGCCCGGCGTTATGGGCTAGCGGATACAATGAGCAGTTCTTC. This encodes CASSPALWASGYNEQFF.

This clone has just one count. The V call is TRBV30, the J call TRBJ2-3, with TRBD2 as a possible D gene (7 bases). V lost 3 bases and J lost 4, with 20 bases in between. The germline gives CDR1 GTSNPN, CDR2 SVGIG (reference sequence). This CDR3 is 16 amino acids long. The CDR3 DNA follows: TGTGCCTGGAGCGGGGGGAGAGGGGGAGCCGCAGATACGCAGTATTTT. Translating it yields CAWSGGRGGAADTQYF.

V usage is TRBV5-1 and J usage is TRBJ2-1, with 8 positions matching TRBD2. From germline, CDR1 is SGHRS and CDR2 YFSETQ. The ends lost 1 base at V and 8 bases at J; junction bases unmatched: 11. The CDR3 extends over 16 amino acids. In DNA form, the CDR3 reads TGCGCCAGCAGCTTGTCCCCGGGACTAGTAAGCCATGAGCAGTTCTTC. Translating gives CASSLSPGLVSHEQFF.

The chain has TRBV9 and TRBJ2-1; 9 bases match TRBD2. The CDR3 is made up of 15 amino acids. The V and J ends lost 4 bases and 0 bases, in that order; junction bases with no gene match: 2. From germline, CDR1 is SGDLS and CDR2 YYNGEE. DNA for the CDR3: TGTGCCAGCAGCCTAGCGGGGAGCTCCTACAATGAGCAGTTCTTC. Translating gives CASSLAGSSYNEQFF.

A single count supports this clone. The chain couples TRBV25-1 to TRBJ1-1, with TRBD1 matching 10 bases. Trimming at V came to 4 bases and at J to 6 bases, leaving 2 bases not matched to a gene. Germline CDR1 MGHDK, CDR2 SYGVNS. The CDR3 has 13 residues. CDR3 coding DNA: TGTGCCAGCAGTGCCGACAGGGGGCCTGAAGCTTTCTTT. This gives the protein CASSADRGPEAFF.